This T cell receptor beta chain appears in the sequencing data of a study of T cells in Graves' hyperthyroidism and ophthalmopathy. Overall study results and limits: Progression to ophthalmopathy was predicted a median of 6.5 months early.

About this clonotype: Its antigen is as yet unknown.

RNA transcripts provided the source from which TCR beta CDR3 regions were amplified. First-round RT-PCR targeting the TCR CDR3 was performed with the HTBI primer set. TCRdb passed the multiplex PCR reads through MiXCR, listing each CDR3 protein once. Seen here are fewer than 500,000 distinct CDR3 sequences, about 15% observed once, and the top ten hold about 12%. The trim removed 5 bases at V and 1 base at J, leaving 11 bases unmatched. Germline lookup yields CDR1 SGHVS and CDR2 FNYEAQ. CDR3 length: 17 amino acids. Patients affected by ophthalmopathy presented a Clinical Activity Score of at least 3, a NOSPECS grade of at least 4, and disease duration below 3 months. Diagnoses were established using clinical symptoms, serum thyroxine and TRAb, thyroid ultrasound and orbital computed tomography. The PBMCs were taken from approximately 9.7 ml of fresh peripheral blood.

J is TRBJ2-1 and V is TRBV7-6; 7 bases match TRBD1. Sequencing input: blood. The TCR sequence derives from a man aged 18-30 years with Graves' ophthalmopathy. CDR3 nucleotide sequence: TGTGCCAGCAGCCCGTCCCCGGGACAGTTTTCCTACAATGAGCAGTTCTTC. This translates into CASSPSPGQFSYNEQFF.